Sequencing of this TCR beta chain was carried out in a study of shared clonotypes between healthy human individuals. Study results and limitations: What naive subsets generally showed was a larger estimated richness than memory subsets showed.

With regard to this clone: Its matching antigen is unknown.

Germline values: CDR1 MNHEY, CDR2 SMNVEV (reference sequence). V gave up 4 bases and J gave up 6 bases, with 12 bases separating them. The CDR3 extends over 13 amino acids. Around 30,000 T cell genomes, or around 180 ng DNA, went into the sorted-subset replicate PCRs. Authors' methods: Junction-only immunoSEQ data arrived without quality scores, meaning filtering differed. This table comes from immunoSEQ multiplex PCR, and its TCRdb copy is limited to in-frame clones, with some not included. The V and J calls and clone size are taken from that table; D and trimming were inferred from the DNA. This table has around 550,000 clones, almost 97% appearing once.

The specimen sequenced was naive CD4+ T cells sorted from blood. Subset in this sample: CD45RA+ positively selected. The rearrangement links TRBV27 to TRBJ1-1; perhaps TRBD1 as D (5 bases). The TCR was taken from a woman aged 30 to 39 in good health. The CDR3 DNA follows: TGTGCCAGCAGTTCCCGCAGGGATGCTGAAGCTTTCTTT. Translating gives CASSSRRDAEAFF.